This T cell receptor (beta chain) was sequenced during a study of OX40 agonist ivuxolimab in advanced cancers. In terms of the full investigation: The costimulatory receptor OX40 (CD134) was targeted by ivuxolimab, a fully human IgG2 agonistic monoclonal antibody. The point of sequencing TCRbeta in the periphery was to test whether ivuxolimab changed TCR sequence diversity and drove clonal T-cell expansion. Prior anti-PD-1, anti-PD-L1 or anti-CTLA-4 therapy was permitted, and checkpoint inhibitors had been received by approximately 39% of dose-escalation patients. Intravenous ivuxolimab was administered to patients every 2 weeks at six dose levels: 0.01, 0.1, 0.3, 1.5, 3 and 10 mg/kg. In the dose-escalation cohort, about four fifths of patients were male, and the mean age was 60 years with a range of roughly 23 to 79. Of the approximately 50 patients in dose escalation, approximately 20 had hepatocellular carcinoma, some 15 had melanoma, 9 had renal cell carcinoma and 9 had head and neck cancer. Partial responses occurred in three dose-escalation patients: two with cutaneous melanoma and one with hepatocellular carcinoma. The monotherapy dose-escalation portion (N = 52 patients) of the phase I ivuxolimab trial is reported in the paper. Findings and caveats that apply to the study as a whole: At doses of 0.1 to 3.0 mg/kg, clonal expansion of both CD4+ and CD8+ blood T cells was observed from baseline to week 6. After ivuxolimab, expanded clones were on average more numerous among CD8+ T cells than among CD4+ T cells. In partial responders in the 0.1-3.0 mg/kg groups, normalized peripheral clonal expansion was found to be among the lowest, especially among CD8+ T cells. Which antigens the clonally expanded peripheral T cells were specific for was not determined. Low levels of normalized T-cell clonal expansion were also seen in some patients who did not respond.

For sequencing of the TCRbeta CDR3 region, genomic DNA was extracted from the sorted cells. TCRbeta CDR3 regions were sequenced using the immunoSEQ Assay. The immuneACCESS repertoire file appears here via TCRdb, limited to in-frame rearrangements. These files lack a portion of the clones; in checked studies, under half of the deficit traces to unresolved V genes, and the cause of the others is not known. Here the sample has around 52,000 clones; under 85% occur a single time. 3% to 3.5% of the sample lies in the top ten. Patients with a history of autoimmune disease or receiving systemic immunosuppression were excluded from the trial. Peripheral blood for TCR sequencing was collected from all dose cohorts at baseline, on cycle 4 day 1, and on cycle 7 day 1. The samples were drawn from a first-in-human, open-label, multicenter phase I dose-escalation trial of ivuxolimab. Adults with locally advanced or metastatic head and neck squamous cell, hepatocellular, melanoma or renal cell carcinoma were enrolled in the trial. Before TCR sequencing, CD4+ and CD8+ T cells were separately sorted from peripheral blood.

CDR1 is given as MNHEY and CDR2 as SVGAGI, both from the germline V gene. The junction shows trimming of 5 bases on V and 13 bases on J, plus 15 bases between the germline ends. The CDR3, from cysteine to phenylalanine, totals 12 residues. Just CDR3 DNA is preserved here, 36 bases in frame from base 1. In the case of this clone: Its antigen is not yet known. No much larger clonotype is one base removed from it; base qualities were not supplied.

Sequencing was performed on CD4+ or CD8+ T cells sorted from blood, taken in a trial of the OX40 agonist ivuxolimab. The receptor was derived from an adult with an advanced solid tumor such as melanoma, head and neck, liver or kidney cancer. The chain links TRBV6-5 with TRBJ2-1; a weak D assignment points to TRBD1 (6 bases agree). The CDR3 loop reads CASSEARDTQFF. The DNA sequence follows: TGTGCCAGCAGTGAAGCGAGGGACACCCAGTTCTTC.